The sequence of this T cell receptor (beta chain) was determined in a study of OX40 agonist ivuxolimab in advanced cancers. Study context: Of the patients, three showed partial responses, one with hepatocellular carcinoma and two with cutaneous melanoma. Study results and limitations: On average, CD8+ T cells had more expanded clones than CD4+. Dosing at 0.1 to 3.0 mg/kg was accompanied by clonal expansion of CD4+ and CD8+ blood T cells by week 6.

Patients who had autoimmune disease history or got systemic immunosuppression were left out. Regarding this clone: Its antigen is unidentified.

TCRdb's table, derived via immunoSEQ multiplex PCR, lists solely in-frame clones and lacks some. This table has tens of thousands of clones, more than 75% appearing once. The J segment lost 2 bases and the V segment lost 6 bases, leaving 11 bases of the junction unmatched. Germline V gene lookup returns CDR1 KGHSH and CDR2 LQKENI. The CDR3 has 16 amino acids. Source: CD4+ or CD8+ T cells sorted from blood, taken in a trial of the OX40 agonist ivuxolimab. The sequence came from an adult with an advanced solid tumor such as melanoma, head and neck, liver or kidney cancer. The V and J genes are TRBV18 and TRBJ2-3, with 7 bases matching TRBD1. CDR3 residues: CASSRRQGEDTDTQYF. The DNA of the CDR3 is TGTGCCAGCTCCCGAAGACAGGGAGAAGACACAGATACGCAGTATTTT.